A selection of T cell receptor beta chains follows, all from one sample in a study of blood T cell repertoires in COVID-19. Generated by immunoSEQ multiplex PCR, the TCRdb table keeps only in-frame clones and is missing some. Of more than 200,000 clones listed, approximately 78% are singletons. Sequenced material: peripheral blood. The receptors derive from a woman at least 80 years old with COVID-19, enrolled during active disease. Each CDR3 is given with its conserved first and last residue. The order of the fields is clone size, V gene, CDR3 protein. Size is omitted from some rows. Given values are once, few, many or a class for expanded clones.

- | TRBV5-5 | CASSQGRGNSYEQYF
- | TRBV27 | CASSSGGVDTYEQYF
- | TRBV10-1 | CASSESIFIRTGGGGELFF
few | TRBV27 | CASSLTGPANTGELFF
- | TRBV6-6 | CATHRTFGNQPQHF
- | TRBV28 | CASSLLAESEAFF
- | TRBV9 | CASSISGVSSYEQYF
- | TRBV6-2/TRBV6-3 | CASSGQGEQPQHF
- | TRBV6-2/TRBV6-3 | CASSRSNEKLFF
- | TRBV4-1 | CASSQGARIEAFF
- | TRBV18 | CASSPGANEAFF
- | TRBV14 | CASSRYRGRDEKLFF
- | TRBV2 | CASSGDSQETQYF
- | TRBV3-1/TRBV3-2 | CASSQDTANTEAFF
- | TRBV9 | CASSADREASFPGNTIYF
- | TRBV19 | CASSILAGGPDTQYF
- | TRBV5-5 | CASSSSGQGGGYGYTF
- | TRBV9 | CASSVGQGRRGNTEAFF
once | TRBV3-1/TRBV3-2 | CASSLGQGVGQPQHF
once | TRBV7-6 | CASSLQGPLYNSPLHF
- | TRBV7-2 | CASSLGAFSGNTIYF
- | TRBV6-2/TRBV6-3 | CASSYWVGSAYEQYF
- | TRBV6-6 | CASSYGGAEETQYF
once | TRBV14 | CASSQEVGRRAGKLFF
- | TRBV10-3 | CAISPSENTEAFF
- | TRBV2 | CASRRGGSGPEAFF
- | TRBV6-2/TRBV6-3 | CASSYREDPASSGNTIYF
- | TRBV5-1 | CASSLAGGSLNEQFF
- | TRBV20-1 | CSASQGSNQPQHF
- | TRBV5-1 | CASSLDGQGANEKLFF
- | TRBV6-5 | CASSYSGAKGYTF
- | TRBV6-4 | CASSATPGGGMSGELFF
- | TRBV11-1 | CASSSTDRKETQYF
once | TRBV4-2 | CASSQDLQASNTGELFF
- | TRBV19 | CASSLAGGNSNQPQHF
- | TRBV18 | CASSPGTGTNGYTF
- | TRBV7-6 | CASSVTPGLTTEAFF
few | TRBV3-1/TRBV3-2 | CASSRTPGQGVYEQYF
few | TRBV18 | CASSPLSGGNTGELFF
- | TRBV12-3/TRBV12-4 | CASSFGGQETQYF
- | TRBV19 | CASKRGDRGSNTEAFF
- | TRBV12-5 | CASGDGLSGNTEAFF
- | TRBV4-3 | CASSQDIRGDRAYEQYF
- | TRBV2 | CASSPFGAGIDNEQFF
- | TRBV19 | CASSIRLPQGIGELFF